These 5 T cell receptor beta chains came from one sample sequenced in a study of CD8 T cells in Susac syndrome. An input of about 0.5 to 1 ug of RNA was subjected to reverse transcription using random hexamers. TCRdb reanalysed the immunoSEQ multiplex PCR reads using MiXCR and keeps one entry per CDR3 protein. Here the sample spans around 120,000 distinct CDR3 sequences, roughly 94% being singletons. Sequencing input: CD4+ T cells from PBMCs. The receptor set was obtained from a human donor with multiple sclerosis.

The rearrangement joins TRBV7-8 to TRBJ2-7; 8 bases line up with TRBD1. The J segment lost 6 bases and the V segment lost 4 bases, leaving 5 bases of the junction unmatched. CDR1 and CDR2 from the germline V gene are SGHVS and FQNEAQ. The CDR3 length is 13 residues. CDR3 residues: CASSSWTGSEQYF. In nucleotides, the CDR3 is TGTGCCAGCAGCTCTTGGACAGGGAGCGAGCAGTACTTC. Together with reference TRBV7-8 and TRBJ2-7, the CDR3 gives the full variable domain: GAGVSQSPRYKVAKRGQDVALRCDPISGHVSLFWYQQALGQGPEFLTYFQNEAQLDKSGLPSDRFFAERPEGSVSTLKIQRTQQEDSAVYLCASSSWTGSEQYFGPGTRLTVT.

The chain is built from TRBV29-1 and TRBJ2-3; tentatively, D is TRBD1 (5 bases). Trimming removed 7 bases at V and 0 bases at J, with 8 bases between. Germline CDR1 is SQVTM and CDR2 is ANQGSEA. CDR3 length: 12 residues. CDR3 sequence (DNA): TGCAGCGACCGACAGAGCACAGATACGCAGTATTTT. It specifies CSDRQSTDTQYF.

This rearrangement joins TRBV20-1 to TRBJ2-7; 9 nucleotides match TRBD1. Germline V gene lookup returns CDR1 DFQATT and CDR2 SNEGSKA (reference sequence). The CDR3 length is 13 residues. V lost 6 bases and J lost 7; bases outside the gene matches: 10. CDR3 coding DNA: TGCAGTGCCGGGACAGGGATCTTAGCAGAGCAGTACTTC. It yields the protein CSAGTGILAEQYF.

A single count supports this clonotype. CDR3: CASSFQKQGRNQPQHF. The CDR3 bases are TGTGCCAGCAGTTTCCAAAAACAGGGTCGCAATCAGCCCCAGCATTTT. The chain carries TRBV27 and TRBJ1-5, with D possibly matching TRBD1 (6 bases). Deletions cut 3 bases from V and 2 bases from J, with 14 bases between. The CDR3 has 16 amino acids. In germline, CDR1 is MNHEY, CDR2 SMNVEV (reference sequence).

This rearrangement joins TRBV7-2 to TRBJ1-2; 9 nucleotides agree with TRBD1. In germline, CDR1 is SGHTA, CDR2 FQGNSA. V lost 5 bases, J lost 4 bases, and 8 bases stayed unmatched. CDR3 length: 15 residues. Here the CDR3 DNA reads TGTGCCAGCAGCCCGGACAGGGGTGGTGGCTATGGCTACACCTTC. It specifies CASSPDRGGGYGYTF.